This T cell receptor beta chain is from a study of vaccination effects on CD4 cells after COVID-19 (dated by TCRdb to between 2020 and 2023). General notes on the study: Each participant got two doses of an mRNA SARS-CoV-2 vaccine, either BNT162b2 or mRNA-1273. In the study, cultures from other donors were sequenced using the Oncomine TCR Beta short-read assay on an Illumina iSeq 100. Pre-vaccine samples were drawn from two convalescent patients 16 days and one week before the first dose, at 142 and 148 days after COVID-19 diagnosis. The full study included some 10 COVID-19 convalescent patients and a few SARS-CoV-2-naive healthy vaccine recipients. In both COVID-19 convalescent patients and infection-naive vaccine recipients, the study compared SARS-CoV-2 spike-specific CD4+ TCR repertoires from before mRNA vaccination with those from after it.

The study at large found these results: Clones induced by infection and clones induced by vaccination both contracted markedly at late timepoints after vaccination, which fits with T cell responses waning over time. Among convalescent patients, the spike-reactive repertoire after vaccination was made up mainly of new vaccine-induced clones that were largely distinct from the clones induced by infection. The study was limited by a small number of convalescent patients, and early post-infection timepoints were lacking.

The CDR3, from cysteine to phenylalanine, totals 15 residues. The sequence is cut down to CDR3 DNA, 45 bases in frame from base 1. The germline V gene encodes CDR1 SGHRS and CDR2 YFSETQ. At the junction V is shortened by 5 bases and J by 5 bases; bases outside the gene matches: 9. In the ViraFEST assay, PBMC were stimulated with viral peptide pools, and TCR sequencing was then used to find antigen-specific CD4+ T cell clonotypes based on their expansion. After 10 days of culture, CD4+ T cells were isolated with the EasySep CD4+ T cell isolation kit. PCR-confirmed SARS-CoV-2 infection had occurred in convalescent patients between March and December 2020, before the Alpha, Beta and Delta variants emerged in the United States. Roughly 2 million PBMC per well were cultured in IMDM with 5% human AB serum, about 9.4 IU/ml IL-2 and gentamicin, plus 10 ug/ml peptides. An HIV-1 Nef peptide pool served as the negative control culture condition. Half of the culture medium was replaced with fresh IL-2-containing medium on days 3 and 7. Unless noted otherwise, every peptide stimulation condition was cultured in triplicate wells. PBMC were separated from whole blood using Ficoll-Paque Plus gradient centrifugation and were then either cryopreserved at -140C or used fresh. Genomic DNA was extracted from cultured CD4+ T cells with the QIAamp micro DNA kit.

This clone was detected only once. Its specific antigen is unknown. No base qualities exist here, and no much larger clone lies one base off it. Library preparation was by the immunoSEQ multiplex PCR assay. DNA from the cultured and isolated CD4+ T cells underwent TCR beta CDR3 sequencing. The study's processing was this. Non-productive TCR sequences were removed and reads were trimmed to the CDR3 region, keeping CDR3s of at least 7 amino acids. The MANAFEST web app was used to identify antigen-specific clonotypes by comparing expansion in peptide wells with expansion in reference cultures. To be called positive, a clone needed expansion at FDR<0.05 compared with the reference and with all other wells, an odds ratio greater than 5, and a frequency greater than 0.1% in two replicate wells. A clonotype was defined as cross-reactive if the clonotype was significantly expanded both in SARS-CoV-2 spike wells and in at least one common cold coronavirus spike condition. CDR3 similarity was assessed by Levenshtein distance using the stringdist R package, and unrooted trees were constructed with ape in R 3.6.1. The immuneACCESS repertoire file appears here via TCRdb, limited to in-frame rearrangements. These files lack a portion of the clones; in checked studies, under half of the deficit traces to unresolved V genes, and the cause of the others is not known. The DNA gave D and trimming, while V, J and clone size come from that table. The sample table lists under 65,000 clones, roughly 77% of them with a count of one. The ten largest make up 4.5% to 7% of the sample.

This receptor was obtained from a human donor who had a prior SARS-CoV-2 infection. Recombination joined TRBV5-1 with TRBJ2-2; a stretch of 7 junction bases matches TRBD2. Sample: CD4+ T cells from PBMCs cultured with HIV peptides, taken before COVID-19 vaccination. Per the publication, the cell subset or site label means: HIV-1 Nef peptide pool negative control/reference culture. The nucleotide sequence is TGCGCCAGCAGGTCGGGGAGGGCCCGGACCGGGGAGCTGTTTTTT. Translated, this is CASRSGRARTGELFF.